What follows is one TCR beta chain and its context. What antigen it recognizes has not been identified. No much larger clone is present one base from it, and per-base qualities are unavailable. Taken from cysteine to phenylalanine, the CDR3 has 15 residues. Just the 45-base CDR3 DNA is kept, in frame starting at base 1. The germline V end is reduced by 3 bases and the J end by 4 bases; junction bases left unmatched: 7. The germline V gene (reference sequence) specifies DFQATT as CDR1 and SNEGSKA as CDR2. Reading the label with the study, this specimen's time point is: persistent/refractory GD, antithyroid drugs over 5 years with positive TRAb. For both TCR sequencing and RNA sequencing, RNA was extracted from PBMCs using TRIzol. The diagnosis of Graves' disease was made according to American Thyroid Association guidelines. Patients for the study were recruited at an endocrinology department in Xi'an, China. Each patient gave approximately 9 milliliters of peripheral blood, collected in an EDTA anticoagulant tube. Ficoll Paque Plus density gradient separation was used to isolate PBMCs, and no further T cell sorting was done. RNA quality was checked with an Agilent 2100 Bioanalyzer and agarose gel, and concentration with a NanoDrop 2000.

The library was produced with multiplex PCR. TCRdb shows the sequencer as Illumina HiSeq 4000. iRepertoire HTBI primers and Arm-PCR amplification of CDR3 regions were used to construct TCR beta libraries. Before sequencing, the PCR products underwent gel purification. Processing in the source paper ran as follows. Across samples, 55 to 80 TRBV and around 15 TRBJ segments were identified and used for gene usage analysis of CDR3 amino acid clonotypes. COPE and FqMerger were used to merge filtered high-quality paired reads into contigs. BLAST was used to align contigs to IMGT TRBV, TRBD and TRBJ reference genes, and CDR3 was defined according to IMGT. Highly expanded clones were defined as clonotypes with a frequency above 0.1%. Shannon entropy was used to measure repertoire diversity, and the Gini coefficient was used to measure V-J evenness. A clonotype was considered public if more than one individual shared it. TCRdb applied fastp at Q25 and MiXCR to the public reads, then kept only in-frame beta chains. A single entry per CDR3 protein holds the most common genes and DNA from its merged rows. None of the V and J calls come from the authors' own analysis; TCRdb made them. The sample table contains 700,000 or so distinct CDR3 sequences; only one count was recorded for around 32% of them. Roughly 40% of the sample is in the top ten clones.

The source of the sample is a study of regulatory T cells in long-lasting Graves disease (dated by TCRdb to the early 2020s). A note on the overall study: To count as having persistent Graves' disease, a patient had to have received antithyroid drug treatment for over 5 years with TSH receptor autoantibodies remaining persistently positive. This study used TCR sequencing and RNA sequencing of peripheral blood to compare persistent Graves' disease patients against newly diagnosed Graves' disease patients. The study was conducted in China and was registered as a clinical trial. A total of approximately 35 samples were covered by TCR sequencing, comprising around 13 persistent and around 20 newly diagnosed Graves' disease patients. On average, persistent Graves' disease patients in the clinical cohort had been on antithyroid drugs for eight to twelve years.

Study-wide findings and limitations: Lower TCR Shannon entropy and fewer highly expanded clones were observed in persistent Graves' disease patients than in newly diagnosed patients, which suggested clonal expansion. Peripheral blood alone was examined, since thyroid tissue, which constituted the primary lesion, could not be accessed. The authors noted that the small sample size was a limitation that may lower accuracy. Only the TCR beta chain was sequenced and analyzed. Patients with persistent disease shared more public clonotypes (approximately 2,500) than newly diagnosed patients did (roughly 970). Persistent disease showed preferential use of TRBV28, TRBJ1-2 and TRBJ2-5, whereas newly diagnosed disease favored TRBV20-1 and TRBJ2-1.

This receptor was taken from a female donor with Graves disease. The specimen comprised peripheral blood mononuclear cells (PBMCs), sampled when the disease was refractory, from a patient treated with antithyroid drugs. The rearrangement joined TRBV20-1 to TRBJ2-5, and TRBD2 matches 11 of the central bases. The DNA sequence follows: TGCAGTGCTAGCCCACTAGCGGGAGTTATAGAGACCCAGTACTTC. Translated, this gives CSASPLAGVIETQYF.